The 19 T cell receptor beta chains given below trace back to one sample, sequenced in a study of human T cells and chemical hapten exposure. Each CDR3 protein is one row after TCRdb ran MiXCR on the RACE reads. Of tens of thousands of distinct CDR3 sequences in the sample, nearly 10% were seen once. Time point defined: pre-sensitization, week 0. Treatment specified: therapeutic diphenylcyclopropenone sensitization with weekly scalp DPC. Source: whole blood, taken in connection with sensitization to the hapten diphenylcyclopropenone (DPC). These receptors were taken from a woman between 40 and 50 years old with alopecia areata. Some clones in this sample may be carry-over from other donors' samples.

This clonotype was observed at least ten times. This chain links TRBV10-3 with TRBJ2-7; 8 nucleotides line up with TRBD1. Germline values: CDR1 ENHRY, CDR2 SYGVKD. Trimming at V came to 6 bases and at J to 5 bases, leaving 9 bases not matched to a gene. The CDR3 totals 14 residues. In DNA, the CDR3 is TGTGCCATCAGCGCCGGGACAGGAGTCCACGAGCAGTACTTC. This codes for CAISAGTGVHEQYF.

CDR3 bases: TGTGCCTGGAGTTGGCAGTACTACAATGAGCAGTTCTTC. Amino acids: CAWSWQYYNEQFF. The V and J genes are TRBV30 and TRBJ2-1, with no clear D. Germline assignment: CDR1 GTSNPN and CDR2 SVGIG (reference sequence). The CDR3 is 13 amino acids. Trimming stripped 2 bases from V and 3 bases from J, with 8 bases between. The complete variable domain, with remaining parts taken from reference TRBV30 and TRBJ2-1, reads SQTIHQWPATLVQPVGSPLSLECTVEGTSNPNLYWYRQAAGRGLQLLFYSVGIGQISSEVPQNLSASRPQDRQFILSSKKLLLSDSGFYLCAWSWQYYNEQFFGPGTRLTVL.

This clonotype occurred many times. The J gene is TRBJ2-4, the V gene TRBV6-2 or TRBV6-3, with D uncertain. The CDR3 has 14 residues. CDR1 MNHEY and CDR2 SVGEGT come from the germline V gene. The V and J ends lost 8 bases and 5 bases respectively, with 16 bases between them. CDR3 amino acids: CASRRSRIENIQYF. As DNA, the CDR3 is TGTGCCAGCCGTCGATCCCGAATTGAAAACATTCAGTACTTC.

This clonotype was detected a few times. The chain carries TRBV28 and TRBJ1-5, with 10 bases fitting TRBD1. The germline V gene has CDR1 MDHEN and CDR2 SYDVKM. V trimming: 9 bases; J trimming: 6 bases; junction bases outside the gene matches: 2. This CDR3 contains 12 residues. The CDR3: CARGQGGQPQHF. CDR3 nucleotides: TGTGCCAGAGGACAGGGGGGTCAGCCCCAGCATTTT.

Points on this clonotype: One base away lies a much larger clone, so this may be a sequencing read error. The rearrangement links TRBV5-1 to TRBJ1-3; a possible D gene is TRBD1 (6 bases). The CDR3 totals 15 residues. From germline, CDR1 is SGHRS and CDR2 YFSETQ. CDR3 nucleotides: TGCGCCTGCAGCTTGGGGGCAGTCTCTGGAAACACCATATATTTT. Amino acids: CACSLGAVSGNTIYF. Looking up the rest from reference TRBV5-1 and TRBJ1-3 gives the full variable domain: KAGVTQTPRYLIKTRGQQVTLSCSPISGHRSVSWYQQTPGQGLQFLFEYFSETQRNKGNFPGRFSGRQFSNSRSEMNVSTLELGDSALYLCACSLGAVSGNTIYFGEGSWLTVV.

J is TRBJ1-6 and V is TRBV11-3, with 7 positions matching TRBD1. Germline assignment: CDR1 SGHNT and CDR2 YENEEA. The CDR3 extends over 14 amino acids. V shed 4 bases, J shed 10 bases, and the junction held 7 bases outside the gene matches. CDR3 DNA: TGTGCCAGCAGCTCGACAGGGTACGGATCACCCCTCCACTTT. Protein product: CASSSTGYGSPLHF.

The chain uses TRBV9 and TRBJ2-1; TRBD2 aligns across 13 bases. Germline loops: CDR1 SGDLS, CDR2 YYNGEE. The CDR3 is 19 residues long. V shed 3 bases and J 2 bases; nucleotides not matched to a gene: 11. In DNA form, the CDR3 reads TGTGCCAGCAGCGGAGACCCGGGACTAGCGGGGACTCCCTACAATGAGCAGTTCTTC. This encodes CASSGDPGLAGTPYNEQFF.

CDR3 sequence (DNA): TGTGCCAGCAGTCCCGGTCCCTCGTATGGCTACACCTTC. Translating gives CASSPGPSYGYTF. The V and J genes are TRBV6-6 and TRBJ1-2; D ambiguous. Germline V gene lookup returns CDR1 MNHNY and CDR2 SVGAGI (reference sequence). The germline V and J ends were trimmed by 5 bases and 5 bases, with 12 bases remaining between them. The CDR3 is made up of 13 amino acids.

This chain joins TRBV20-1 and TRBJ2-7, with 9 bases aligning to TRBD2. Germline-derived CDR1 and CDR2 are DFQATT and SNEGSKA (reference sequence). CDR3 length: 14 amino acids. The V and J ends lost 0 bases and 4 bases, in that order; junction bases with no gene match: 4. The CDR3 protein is CSARDQAGGYEQYF. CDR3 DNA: TGCAGTGCTAGAGATCAAGCGGGGGGATACGAGCAGTACTTC.

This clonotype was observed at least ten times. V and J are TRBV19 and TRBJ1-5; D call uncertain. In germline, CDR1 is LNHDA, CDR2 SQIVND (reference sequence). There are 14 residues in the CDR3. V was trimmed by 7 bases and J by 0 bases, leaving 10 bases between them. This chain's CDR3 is CASNPGNSNQPQHF. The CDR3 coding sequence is TGTGCCAGTAATCCGGGGAATAGCAATCAGCCCCAGCATTTT.

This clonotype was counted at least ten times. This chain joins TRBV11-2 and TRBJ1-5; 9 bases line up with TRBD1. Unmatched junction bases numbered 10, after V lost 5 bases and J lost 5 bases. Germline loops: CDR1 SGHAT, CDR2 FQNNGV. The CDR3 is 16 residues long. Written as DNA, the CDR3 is TGTGCCAGCAGCCCGCAGGGACAGGGTGCTCATCAGCCCCAGCATTTT. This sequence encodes CASSPQGQGAHQPQHF. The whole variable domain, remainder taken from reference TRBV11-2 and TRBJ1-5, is EAGVAQSPRYKIIEKRQSVAFWCNPISGHATLYWYQQILGQGPKLLIQFQNNGVVDDSQLPKDRFSAERLKGVDSTLKIQPAKLEDSAVYLCASSPQGQGAHQPQHFGDGTRLSIL.

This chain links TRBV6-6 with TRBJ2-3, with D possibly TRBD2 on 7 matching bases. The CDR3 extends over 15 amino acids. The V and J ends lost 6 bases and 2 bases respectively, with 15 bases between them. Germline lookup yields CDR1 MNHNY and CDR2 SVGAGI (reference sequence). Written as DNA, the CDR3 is TGTGCCAGCAGGGAACCGGGGGGCCCCACAGATACGCAGTATTTT. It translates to CASREPGGPTDTQYF.

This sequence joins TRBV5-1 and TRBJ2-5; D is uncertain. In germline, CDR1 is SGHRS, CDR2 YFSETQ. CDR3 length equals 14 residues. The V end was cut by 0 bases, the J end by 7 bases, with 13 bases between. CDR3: CASSLVPPSGTQYF. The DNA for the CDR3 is TGCGCCAGCAGCTTGGTCCCCCCAAGTGGGACCCAGTACTTC.

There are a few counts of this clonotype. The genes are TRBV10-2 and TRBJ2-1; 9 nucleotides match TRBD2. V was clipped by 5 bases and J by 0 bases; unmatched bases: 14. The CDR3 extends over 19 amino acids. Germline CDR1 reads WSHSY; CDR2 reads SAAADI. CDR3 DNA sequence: TGCGCCAGCAGTATGCCCGAGACTAGCGGACCGAGCTCCTACAATGAGCAGTTCTTC. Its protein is CASSMPETSGPSSYNEQFF.

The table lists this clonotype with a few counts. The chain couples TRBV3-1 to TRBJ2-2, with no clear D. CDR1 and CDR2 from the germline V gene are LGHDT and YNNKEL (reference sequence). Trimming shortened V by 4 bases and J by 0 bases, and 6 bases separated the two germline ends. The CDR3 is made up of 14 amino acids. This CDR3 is CASSRHTNTGELFF. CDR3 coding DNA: TGTGCCAGCAGCCGCCACACGAACACCGGGGAGCTGTTTTTT. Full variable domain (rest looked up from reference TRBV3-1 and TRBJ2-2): DTAVSQTPKYLVTQMGNDKSIKCEQNLGHDTMYWYKQDSKKFLKIMFSYNNKELIINETVPNRFSPKSPDKAHLNLHINSLELGDSAVYFCASSRHTNTGELFFGEGSRLTVL.

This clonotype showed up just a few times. The CDR3 sequence: CASSLAGQNTGELFF. The CDR3 DNA reads as TGTGCCAGCAGCTTAGCGGGGCAGAACACCGGGGAGCTGTTTTTT. The chain joins TRBV7-2 to TRBJ2-2, with TRBD1 as a possible D gene (5 bases). Germline V CDR1 and CDR2: SGHTA, FQGNSA. The CDR3 totals 15 residues. The V end was cut by 0 bases, the J end by 1 base, with 6 bases between.

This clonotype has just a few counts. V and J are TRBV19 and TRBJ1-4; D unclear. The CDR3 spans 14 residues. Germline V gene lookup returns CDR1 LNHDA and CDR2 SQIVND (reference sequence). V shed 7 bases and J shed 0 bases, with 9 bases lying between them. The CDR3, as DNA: TGTGCCAGTAATGGAGTGTCAACTAATGAAAAACTGTTTTTT. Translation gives CASNGVSTNEKLFF.

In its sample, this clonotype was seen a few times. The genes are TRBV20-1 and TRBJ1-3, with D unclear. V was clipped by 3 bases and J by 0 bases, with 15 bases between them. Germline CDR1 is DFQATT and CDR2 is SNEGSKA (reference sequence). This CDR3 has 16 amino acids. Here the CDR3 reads CSARASQLISGNTIYF. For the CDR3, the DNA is TGCAGTGCTAGGGCATCACAGCTTATCTCTGGAAACACCATATATTTT.

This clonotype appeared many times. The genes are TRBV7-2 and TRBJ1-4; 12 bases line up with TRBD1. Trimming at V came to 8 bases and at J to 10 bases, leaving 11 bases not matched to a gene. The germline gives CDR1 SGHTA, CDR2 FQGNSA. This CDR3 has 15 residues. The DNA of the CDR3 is TGTGCCAGCGGTTCCCCCGGGACAGGGGGCGTAAAACTGTTTTTT. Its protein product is CASGSPGTGGVKLFF.